A single sample is the source of the 23 T cell receptor beta chains below, sequenced in a study of CD8 T cells in ankylosing spondylitis. TCRdb used MiXCR to reprocess the 5' RACE reads, holding one entry per CDR3 protein. The table includes roughly 180,000 distinct CDR3 sequences, roughly 13% detected once. The sample comprised blood, either unsorted or a sorted T cell fraction (not recorded which). The source of these receptors is a female donor with ankylosing spondylitis or in good health (not recorded which).

The chain employs TRBV7-2 and TRBJ2-7; no firm D call. This CDR3 spans 12 amino acids. Germline-derived CDR1 and CDR2 are SGHTA and FQGNSA. The V gene lost 1 base and the J gene lost 5 bases, with 6 bases spanning the gap. DNA for the CDR3: TGTGCCAGCAGCTTAGTGGCCCACGAGCAGTACTTC. Translation gives CASSLVAHEQYF.

Many counts were recorded for this clonotype. The V and J genes are TRBV20-1 and TRBJ1-5; D is perhaps TRBD1 (5 bases). The CDR3 is 14 amino acids. Germline V gene data show CDR1 as DFQATT and CDR2 as SNEGSKA (reference sequence). Trimming shortened V by 3 bases and J by 0 bases, and 9 bases separated the two germline ends. CDR3 sequence reads: CSARRGISNQPQHF. The CDR3 nucleotides read TGCAGTGCTAGGAGGGGAATTAGCAATCAGCCCCAGCATTTT.

This clonotype was detected only a few times. The CDR3 here is CASSHSGTGVGWVNTEAFF. In DNA form, the CDR3 reads TGTGCCAGCAGCCATTCCGGGACAGGGGTGGGTTGGGTGAACACTGAAGCTTTCTTT. The chain recombines TRBV5-6 with TRBJ1-1; 10 nucleotides align to TRBD1. The ends lost 4 bases at V and 0 bases at J; junction bases unmatched: 15. The germline CDR1 and CDR2 sequences are SGHDT and YYEEEE. The CDR3 consists of 19 residues.

The chain links TRBV20-1 to TRBJ1-4; D gene uncertain. This CDR3 comprises 14 residues. Trimming took 0 bases from V and 10 from J, leaving 15 bases between them. Germline CDR1 is DFQATT and CDR2 is SNEGSKA (reference sequence). The CDR3 DNA reads TGCAGTGCTAGAGATGCTGGCGGATCTGGAAAACTGTTTTTT. Its translation is CSARDAGGSGKLFF.

This clonotype was counted many times. The V call is TRBV11-3, the J call TRBJ2-3; 7 positions agree with TRBD2. The CDR3 is 14 residues long. Losses at the gene ends were 3 bases for V and 5 bases for J; bases not matched to a gene: 5. Looked up from germline, CDR1 is SGHNT and CDR2 is YENEEA. The CDR3 loop is CASSFRRGEDTQYF. CDR3 in DNA: TGTGCCAGCAGCTTCCGACGGGGGGAAGATACGCAGTATTTT.

This clonotype showed up just a few times. This chain uses TRBV7-2 with TRBJ2-7, with D tentatively TRBD2 (6 bases). Germline V gene data show CDR1 as SGHTA and CDR2 as FQGNSA. V was pared by 5 bases and J by 6 bases, with 17 bases between. The CDR3 length is 14 residues. The DNA of the CDR3 is TGTGCCAGCAGCCCCGGAAGCGGGTACGTCGAGCAGTACTTC. Translated: CASSPGSGYVEQYF.

This clonotype was recorded at least ten times. The chain's CDR3 is CSVALMPGQGHQGYGYTF. The DNA for the CDR3 is TGCAGCGTTGCGCTTATGCCGGGACAGGGGCATCAGGGCTATGGCTACACCTTC. The chain joins TRBV29-1 to TRBJ1-2, with 10 bases lining up with TRBD1. The ends lost 4 bases at V and 4 bases at J; junction bases unmatched: 18. Germline V gene sequence: CDR1 SQVTM, CDR2 ANQGSEA. The CDR3 covers 18 residues.

The CDR3 DNA sequence: TGTGCCAGCAGCCTCCAAGCGGGAGGAGGGTCTGGTACGCAGTATTTT. Translating gives CASSLQAGGGSGTQYF. This rearrangement joins TRBV7-3 to TRBJ2-3; 9 bases are a match to TRBD2. The J segment lost 8 bases and the V segment lost 5 bases, leaving 14 bases of the junction unmatched. This CDR3 has 16 residues. CDR1 and CDR2 (germline): SGHTA, FQGTGA.

This clonotype has ten or more counts. The rearrangement joins TRBV7-9 to TRBJ1-2; unclear D gene. The CDR3 loop spans 13 amino acids. Germline loops: CDR1 SEHNR, CDR2 FQNEAQ (reference sequence). V lost 2 bases, J lost 6 bases, and 10 bases lay in between. The CDR3 here is CASSLSQLHGYTF. CDR3 nucleotide sequence: TGTGCCAGCAGCTTATCCCAGCTCCATGGCTACACCTTC.

This clonotype was recorded a few times. The J gene is TRBJ1-4, the V gene TRBV7-9; D is undetermined. Looked up from germline, CDR1 is SEHNR and CDR2 is FQNEAQ (reference sequence). V lost 6 bases to trimming and J lost 8 bases, with 22 bases between them. The CDR3 covers 16 residues. CDR3 in amino acids: CASRSYVGPAGEKLFF. The CDR3 nucleotides are TGTGCCAGCAGGTCGTACGTTGGGCCCGCTGGGGAAAAACTGTTTTTT. Full variable domain (remainder filled in from reference TRBV7-9 and TRBJ1-4): DTGVSQNPRHKITKRGQNVTFRCDPISEHNRLYWYRQTLGQGPEFLTYFQNEAQLEKSRLLSDRFSAERPKGSFSTLEIQRTEQGDSAMYLCASRSYVGPAGEKLFFGSGTQLSVL.

The table lists this clonotype with many counts. The V call is TRBV29-1, the J call TRBJ1-2; 7 nucleotides agree with TRBD1. V lost 6 bases to trimming and J lost 3 bases; unmatched junction nucleotides: 4. In germline, CDR1 is SQVTM, CDR2 ANQGSEA. There are 12 residues in the CDR3. DNA for the CDR3: TGCAGCGTAGACACAGGGGACTATGGCTACACCTTC. Protein sequence: CSVDTGDYGYTF. Supplemented by reference TRBV29-1 and TRBJ1-2, the full variable domain reads SAVISQKPSRDICQRGTSLTIQCQVDSQVTMMFWYRQQPGQSLTLIATANQGSEATYESGFVIDKFPISRPNLTFSTLTVSNMSPEDSSIYLCSVDTGDYGYTFGSGTRLTVV.

This clonotype was counted at least ten times. This chain joins TRBV11-1 and TRBJ2-1, with D perhaps matching TRBD1 (5 bases). Deletions cut 8 bases from V and 4 bases from J, with 9 bases between. Germline loops: CDR1 SGHAT, CDR2 FQDESV (reference sequence). CDR3 length equals 12 residues. CDR3 sequence: CASGQVYNEQFF. The CDR3 bases are TGTGCCAGCGGACAAGTTTACAATGAGCAGTTCTTC.

This clonotype has at least ten counts. The chain couples TRBV7-2 to TRBJ2-7; 10 bases align to TRBD2. Germline CDR1 is SGHTA and CDR2 is FQGNSA. The junction had 7 bases not matched to a gene; V was cut back by 3 bases and J by 5 bases. The CDR3 runs to 15 residues. The CDR3 here is CASSFQAGGPHEQYF. In DNA form, the CDR3 reads TGTGCCAGCAGCTTCCAAGCGGGAGGGCCTCACGAGCAGTACTTC.

The sample holds many counts of this clonotype. The chain carries TRBV5-1 and TRBJ1-5; perhaps TRBD1 as D (5 bases). This CDR3 region has 15 residues. Germline V CDR1 and CDR2: SGHRS, YFSETQ. The V end lost 0 bases, the J end lost 4 bases, and 11 bases lay between the germline ends. In DNA, the CDR3 is TGCGCCAGCAGCTTGGCCGGGGCAGGAAATCAGCCCCAGCATTTT. This codes for CASSLAGAGNQPQHF. Full variable domain (rest looked up from reference TRBV5-1 and TRBJ1-5): KAGVTQTPRYLIKTRGQQVTLSCSPISGHRSVSWYQQTPGQGLQFLFEYFSETQRNKGNFPGRFSGRQFSNSRSEMNVSTLELGDSALYLCASSLAGAGNQPQHFGDGTRLSIL.

This clonotype was recorded at least ten times. The gene calls are TRBV20-1 and TRBJ1-5; D may be TRBD1 (5 bases). From germline, CDR1 is DFQATT and CDR2 SNEGSKA (reference sequence). V was trimmed by 4 bases and J by 4 bases, leaving 20 bases between them. The CDR3 is 16 residues long. CDR3 sequence (DNA): TGCAGTGCTACCCTCGCTAGGGGTGTTGGGAATCAGCCCCAGCATTTT. This codes for CSATLARGVGNQPQHF.

Many counts were recorded for this clonotype. The chain has TRBV6-2 or TRBV6-3 and TRBJ2-2; possibly TRBD1 for D (6 bases). Germline V lookup: CDR1 MNHEY, CDR2 SVGEGT. The CDR3 contains 15 residues. V lost 5 bases and J lost 6, with 16 bases in between. CDR3 region: CASSTTGKVSGELFF. The CDR3 DNA follows: TGTGCCAGCAGTACCACAGGGAAGGTTTCCGGGGAGCTGTTTTTT.

Notes on this clonotype: Just one base apart from a much larger clone, this may be a read error. This chain connects TRBV6-5 to TRBJ1-2, with TRBD1 matching over 7 bases. The length of the CDR3 is 14 residues. Germline-derived CDR1 and CDR2 are MNHEY and SVGAGI. J gave up 5 bases and V 0 bases, and 3 bases lay outside the gene matches. CDR3 sequence (DNA): TGTGCCAGCAGTTACTCGGACAGGACGTATGGCTACACCTTC. It yields the protein CASSYSDRTYGYTF.

This clonotype was detected many times. The gene calls are TRBV20-1 and TRBJ2-1; 7 bases fit TRBD2. The V segment lost 5 bases and the J segment 6 bases; nucleotides outside the gene matches: 13. Germline V gene sequence: CDR1 DFQATT, CDR2 SNEGSKA (reference sequence). The CDR3 extends over 15 amino acids. CDR3 DNA sequence: TGCAGTGCTTTCCACTCTGCGGGAGACGCCAATGAGCAGTTCTTC. This codes for CSAFHSAGDANEQFF.

In this sample, this clonotype turned up many times. The V gene is TRBV12-3 or TRBV12-4, the J gene TRBJ1-6; D is perhaps TRBD1 (5 bases). The CDR3 totals 14 residues. V lost 3 bases, J lost 7 bases, and 10 bases lay in between. The DNA of the CDR3 is TGTGCCAGCAGTTTTGCAGGGCGGAATTCACCCCTCCACTTT. Translating gives CASSFAGRNSPLHF.

This clonotype has ten or more counts. The V gene is TRBV7-3, the J gene TRBJ2-1, with TRBD2 identical over 7 bases. CDR1 SGHTA and CDR2 FQGTGA come from the germline V gene. J was trimmed by 8 bases and V by 5 bases; bases with no gene match: 15. The CDR3 has 16 residues. For the CDR3, the DNA is TGTGCCAGCAGCCTACGAGGACTAGGCGCCCTGGATGAGCAGTTCTTC. Translated: CASSLRGLGALDEQFF.

This clonotype was counted many times. The chain joins TRBV4-3 to TRBJ2-1, with TRBD2 as a possible D gene (6 bases). This CDR3 contains 15 residues. V was pared by 0 bases and J by 5 bases, with 11 bases between. The V gene's germline CDR1 is LGHNA and CDR2 YSLEER. The CDR3, as DNA: TGCGCCAGCAGCCAAGATACGGGGGTAAACAATGAGCAGTTCTTC. This gives the protein CASSQDTGVNNEQFF.

The V gene is TRBV27, the J gene TRBJ2-7; TRBD2 might be the D (6 bases). V was trimmed by 2 bases and J by 3 bases, leaving 14 bases between them. The CDR3 loop spans 15 amino acids. In germline, CDR1 is MNHEY, CDR2 SMNVEV (reference sequence). This chain's CDR3 is CASSLSSGGLYEQYF. In nucleotides, the CDR3 is TGTGCCAGCAGTTTAAGTAGCGGAGGCCTCTACGAGCAGTACTTC.

This clonotype occurred many times. This chain links TRBV20-1 with TRBJ1-1; 8 nucleotides match TRBD1. This CDR3 contains 14 residues. Losses at the gene ends were 3 bases for V and 5 bases for J; bases not matched to a gene: 8. Germline V gene sequence: CDR1 DFQATT, CDR2 SNEGSKA (reference sequence). This CDR3 is CSARGGTGETEAFF. The CDR3 DNA sequence: TGCAGTGCTAGGGGTGGGACAGGCGAGACTGAAGCTTTCTTT.